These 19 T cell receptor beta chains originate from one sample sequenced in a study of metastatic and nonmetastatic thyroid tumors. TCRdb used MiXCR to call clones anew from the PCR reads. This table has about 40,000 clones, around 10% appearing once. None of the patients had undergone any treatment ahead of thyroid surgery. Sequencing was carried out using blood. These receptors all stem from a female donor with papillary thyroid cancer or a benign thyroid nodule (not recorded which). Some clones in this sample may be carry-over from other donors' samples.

CDR3 residues: CASSLKVGEKNEQFF. As DNA, the CDR3 is TGTGCCAGCAGCTTAAAAGTGGGAGAAAAGAATGAGCAGTTCTTC. The chain employs TRBV11-2 and TRBJ2-1; a weak D match, TRBD2 (5 bases). V was shortened by 2 bases and J by 7 bases, with 15 bases between the two germline ends. Germline CDR1 reads SGHAT; CDR2 reads FQNNGV. This CDR3 contains 15 residues.

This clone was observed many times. The CDR3 loop reads CASSPIFGTAYEQYF. The CDR3, as DNA: TGTGCCAGCAGCCCAATCTTTGGAACCGCCTACGAGCAGTACTTC. The rearrangement uses TRBV3-1 and TRBJ2-7; D is unresolved. V was trimmed by 4 bases and J by 2 bases, leaving 15 bases between them. CDR3 length equals 15 residues. CDR1 and CDR2 (germline): LGHDT, YNNKEL (reference sequence).

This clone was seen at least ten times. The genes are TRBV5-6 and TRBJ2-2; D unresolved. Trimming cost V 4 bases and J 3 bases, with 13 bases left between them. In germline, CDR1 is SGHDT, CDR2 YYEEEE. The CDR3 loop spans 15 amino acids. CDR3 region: CASSPAWDYTGELFF. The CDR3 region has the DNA TGTGCCAGCAGCCCGGCCTGGGATTACACCGGGGAGCTGTTTTTT.

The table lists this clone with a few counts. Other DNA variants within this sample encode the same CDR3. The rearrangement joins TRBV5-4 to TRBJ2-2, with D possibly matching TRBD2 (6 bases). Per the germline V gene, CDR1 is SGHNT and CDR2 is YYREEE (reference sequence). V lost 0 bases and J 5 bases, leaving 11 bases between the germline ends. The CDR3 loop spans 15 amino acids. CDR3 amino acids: CASSLEVGGTGELFF. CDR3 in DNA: TGTGCCAGCAGCTTGGAGGTGGGGGGTACCGGGGAGCTGTTTTTT.

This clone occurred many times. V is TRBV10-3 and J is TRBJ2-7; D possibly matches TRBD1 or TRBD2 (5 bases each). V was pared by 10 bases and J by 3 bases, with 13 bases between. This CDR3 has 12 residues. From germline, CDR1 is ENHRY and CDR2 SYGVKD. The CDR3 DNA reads TGTGCCACGACCGGGACGAGCTACGAGCAGTACTTC. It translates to CATTGTSYEQYF.

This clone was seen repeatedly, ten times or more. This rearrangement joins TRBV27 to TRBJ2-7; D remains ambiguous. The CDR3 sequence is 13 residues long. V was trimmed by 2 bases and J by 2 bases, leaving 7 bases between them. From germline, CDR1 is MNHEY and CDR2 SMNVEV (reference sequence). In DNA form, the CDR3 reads TGTGCCAGCAGTTTAACCCGAGCCTACGAGCAGTACTTC. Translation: CASSLTRAYEQYF.

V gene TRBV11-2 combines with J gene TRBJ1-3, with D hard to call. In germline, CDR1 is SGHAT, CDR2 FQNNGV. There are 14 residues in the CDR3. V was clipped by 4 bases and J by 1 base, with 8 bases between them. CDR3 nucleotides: TGTGCCAGCAGCTCACCCTTATCTGGAAACACCATATATTTT. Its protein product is CASSSPLSGNTIYF. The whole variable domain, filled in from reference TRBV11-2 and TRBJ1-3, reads EAGVAQSPRYKIIEKRQSVAFWCNPISGHATLYWYQQILGQGPKLLIQFQNNGVVDDSQLPKDRFSAERLKGVDSTLKIQPAKLEDSAVYLCASSSPLSGNTIYFGEGSWLTVV.

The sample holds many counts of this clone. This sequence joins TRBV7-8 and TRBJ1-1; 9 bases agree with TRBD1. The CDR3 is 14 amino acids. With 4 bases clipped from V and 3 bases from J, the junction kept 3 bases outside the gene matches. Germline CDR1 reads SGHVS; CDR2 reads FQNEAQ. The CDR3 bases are TGTGCCAGCAGCTCCGGACAGGGGTACACTGAAGCTTTCTTT. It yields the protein CASSSGQGYTEAFF.

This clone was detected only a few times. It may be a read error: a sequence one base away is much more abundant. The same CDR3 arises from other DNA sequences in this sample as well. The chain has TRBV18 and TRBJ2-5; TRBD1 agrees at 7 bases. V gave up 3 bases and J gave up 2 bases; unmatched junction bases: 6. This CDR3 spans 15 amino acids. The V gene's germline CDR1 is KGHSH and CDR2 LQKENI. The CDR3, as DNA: TGTGCCAGCTCACCCTGGACAGGTTCACAAGAGACCCAGTACTTC. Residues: CASSPWTGSQETQYF.

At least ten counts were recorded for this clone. CDR3 sequence (DNA): TGTGCCAGCAGTGGCGCCGGGGGGGAGGCTGAAGCTTTCTTT. It is translated as CASSGAGGEAEAFF. The V gene is TRBV6-2 or TRBV6-3, the J gene TRBJ1-1; D perhaps matches TRBD1 (5 bases). The germline V and J ends were trimmed by 5 bases and 6 bases, with 16 bases remaining between them. Germline loops: CDR1 MNHEY, CDR2 SVGEGT. The CDR3 is 14 residues long.

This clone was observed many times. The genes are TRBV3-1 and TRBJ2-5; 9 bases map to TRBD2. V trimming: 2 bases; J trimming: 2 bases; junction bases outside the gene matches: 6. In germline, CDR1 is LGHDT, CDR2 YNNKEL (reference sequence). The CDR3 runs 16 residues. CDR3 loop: CASSQIAGVPQETQYF. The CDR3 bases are TGTGCCAGCAGCCAAATAGCGGGAGTCCCACAAGAGACCCAGTACTTC.

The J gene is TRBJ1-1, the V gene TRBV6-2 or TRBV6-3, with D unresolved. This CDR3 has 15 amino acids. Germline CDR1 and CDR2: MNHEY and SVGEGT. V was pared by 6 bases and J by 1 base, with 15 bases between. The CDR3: CASRPLIYRNTEAFF. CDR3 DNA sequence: TGTGCCAGCAGACCACTTATTTACAGGAACACTGAAGCTTTCTTT.

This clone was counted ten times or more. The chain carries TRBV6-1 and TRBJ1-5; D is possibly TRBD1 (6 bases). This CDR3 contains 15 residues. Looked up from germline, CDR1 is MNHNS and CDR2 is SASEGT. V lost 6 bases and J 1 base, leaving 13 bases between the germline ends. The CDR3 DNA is TGTGCCAGCAGAAGAGGGACACTAAGCAATCAGCCCCAGCATTTT. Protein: CASRRGTLSNQPQHF.

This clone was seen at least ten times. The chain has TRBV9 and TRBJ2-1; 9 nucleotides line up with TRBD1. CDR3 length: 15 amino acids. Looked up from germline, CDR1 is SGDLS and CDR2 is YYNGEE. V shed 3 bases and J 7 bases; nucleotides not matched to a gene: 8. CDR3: CASSEPGQGWNEQFF. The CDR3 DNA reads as TGTGCCAGCAGCGAGCCGGGACAGGGTTGGAATGAGCAGTTCTTC.

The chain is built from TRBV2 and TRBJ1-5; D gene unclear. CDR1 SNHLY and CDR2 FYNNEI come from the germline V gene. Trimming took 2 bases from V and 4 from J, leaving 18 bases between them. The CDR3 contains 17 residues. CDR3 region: CASSETGLLRVNQPQHF. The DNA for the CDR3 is TGTGCCAGCAGTGAAACCGGCCTACTACGGGTTAATCAGCCCCAGCATTTT.

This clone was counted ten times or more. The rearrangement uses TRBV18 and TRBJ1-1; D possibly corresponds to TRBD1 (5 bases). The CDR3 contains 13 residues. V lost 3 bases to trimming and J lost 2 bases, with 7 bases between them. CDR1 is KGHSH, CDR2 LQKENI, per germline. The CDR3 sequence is CASSPGLNTEAFF. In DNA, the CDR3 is TGTGCCAGCTCACCGGGACTAAACACTGAAGCTTTCTTT.

The CDR3 spells CSAGTSARSIRYEQYF. DNA for the CDR3: TGCAGTGCCGGGACTAGCGCGAGGTCCATCCGCTACGAGCAGTACTTC. V is TRBV20-1 and J is TRBJ2-7, with 10 bases lining up with TRBD2. This CDR3 spans 16 amino acids. From germline, CDR1 is DFQATT and CDR2 SNEGSKA (reference sequence). Germline trimming cut 6 bases from V and 3 bases from J; bases unmatched to any gene: 14.

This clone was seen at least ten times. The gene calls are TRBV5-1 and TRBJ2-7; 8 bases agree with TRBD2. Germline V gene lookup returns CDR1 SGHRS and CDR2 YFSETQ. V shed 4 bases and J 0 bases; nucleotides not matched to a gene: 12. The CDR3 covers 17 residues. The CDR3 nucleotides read TGCGCCAGCAGCCCGTATGTGGTAGCGGGACTCTCCTACGAGCAGTACTTC. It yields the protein CASSPYVVAGLSYEQYF.

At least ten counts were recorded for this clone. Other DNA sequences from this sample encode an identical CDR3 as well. In DNA form, the CDR3 reads TGTGCCACCAGTGATTCGTGGCCAGCCCAAGAGACCCAGTACTTC. This gives the protein CATSDSWPAQETQYF. The rearrangement uses TRBV24-1 and TRBJ2-5; D not certain. The CDR3 contains 15 residues. Germline V gene data show CDR1 as KGHDR and CDR2 as SFDVKD. The V and J ends lost 2 bases and 1 base respectively, with 10 bases between them.